What follows is one T cell receptor (beta chain) and its context. Its target is unknown. This specimen comes from a study of cytomegalovirus exposure and HLA in healthy donors. Notes on the study in general: The number of N-insertions in an Asian-associated ancestry cluster was reportedly below the roughly 670-donor mean in a later analysis. Per published reports, the classifier diagnosed cytomegalovirus status with high specificity and sensitivity. Likely technical artifact: a cluster of highly shared sequence variants. Generally TCR sequences proved uncommon, though certain public TCRs appeared in numerous donors.

The PCR used 60 Vbeta and 13 Jbeta primers. Assay used: immunoSEQ multiplex PCR; TCRdb lists only in-frame clones, some missing. Seen here are 110,000 or so clones, over 80% observed once, and the top ten hold 5% to 6.5%. Germline CDR1 reads MNHNS; CDR2 reads SASEGT. The CDR3 totals 13 residues. V shed 2 bases and J shed 5 bases, with 9 bases lying between them. This TCR was sampled from a man in his late teens or twenties in good health and CMV-seronegative. This chain links TRBV6-1 with TRBJ2-5, with D perhaps TRBD1 (6 bases). Sequencing was carried out using PBMCs. The CDR3 DNA follows: TGTGCCAGCAGTGAAAACCAGGGGGAGACCCAGTACTTC. Translation gives CASSENQGETQYF.